The T cell receptor (beta chain) described here comes from a study of cytomegalovirus exposure and HLA in healthy donors. The study's findings and limits: The listing of approximately 160 TCR beta chains classed them as cytomegalovirus-associated.

The protocol was immunoSEQ multiplex PCR, while the TCRdb copy is restricted to in-frame clones and leaves out a portion. The sample contains 150,000 or so clones, about 85% of which appear only once. Details on this clone: As yet, its antigen is unknown.

V was cut by 1 base and J by 5 bases, with 10 bases left in between. CDR3 length: 14 amino acids. Germline CDR1 and CDR2: SGDLS and YYNGEE. Sequencing was done on a sample of PBMCs. The rearrangement joins TRBV9 to TRBJ1-5; TRBD1 might be the D (6 bases). The sequence was obtained from a man aged 25 to 40 in good health and CMV-seropositive. The CDR3 bases are TGTGCCAGCAGCGTAACGGCAGGGGATCAGCCCCAGCATTTT. Its protein is CASSVTAGDQPQHF.